One sample yielded the 11 T cell receptor beta chains listed below, sequenced in a study of T cells in localized non-small cell lung cancer. The repertoire was sequenced with immunoSEQ multiplex PCR; TCRdb's copy has only in-frame clones and lacks some. The repertoire holds more than 45,000 clones, with over 80% as singletons. The sequences come from peripheral blood mononuclear cells, collected before any cancer treatment. The source is a man between 40 and 70 years old with stage III lung adenocarcinoma.

The V call is TRBV30, the J call TRBJ1-2; no firm D call. V was shortened by 2 bases and J by 8 bases, with 9 bases between the two germline ends. The CDR3 length is 11 residues. Germline assignment: CDR1 GTSNPN and CDR2 SVGIG (reference sequence). CDR3 sequence: CAWSLGSGYTF. The DNA for the CDR3 is TGTGCCTGGAGTCTAGGGTCCGGCTACACCTTC.

J is TRBJ2-7 and V is TRBV21-1; TRBD1 is the table's D call and was not checked against the DNA. TRBV21-1 is classified as a pseudogene. The CDR3 extends over 14 amino acids. The CDR3 DNA follows: TGTGCCAGCAGCACCTCACAGGGATCCTACGAGCAGTACTTC. Protein sequence: CASSTSQGSYEQYF.

This chain connects TRBV11-3 to TRBJ2-5, with D possibly matching TRBD1 (5 bases). The V end lost 5 bases, the J end lost 5 bases, and 9 bases lay between the germline ends. The germline V gene encodes CDR1 SGHNT and CDR2 YENEEA. The CDR3 is 12 residues long. This CDR3 is CASSRRDETQYF. DNA of the CDR3: TGTGCCAGCAGCCGCAGGGATGAGACCCAGTACTTC.

This clone was seen more than once but under ten times. The chain links TRBV6-5 to TRBJ2-7; D unclear. The CDR3 is made up of 16 amino acids. Trimming pared 2 bases from V and 3 bases from J, leaving 17 bases between. CDR1 MNHEY and CDR2 SVGAGI come from the germline V gene. The CDR3 DNA reads TGTGCCAGCAGTTACGCGGTAGGGCAGGCGCTCTACGAGCAGTACTTC. It codes for CASSYAVGQALYEQYF.

The rearrangement joins TRBV11-3 to TRBJ2-5; TRBD2 aligns across 15 bases. This CDR3 contains 18 residues. V shed 5 bases and J 0 bases; nucleotides not matched to a gene: 7. CDR1 and CDR2 (germline): SGHNT, YENEEA. DNA for the CDR3: TGTGCCAGCAGCCGGGGGACTAGCGGGGGGAACTACCAAGAGACCCAGTACTTC. Translating it yields CASSRGTSGGNYQETQYF.

This clone was detected once. The gene calls are TRBV11-2 and TRBJ2-1; TRBD1 might be the D (5 bases). CDR1 and CDR2 (germline): SGHAT, FQNNGV. V was shortened by 3 bases and J by 8 bases, with 11 bases between the two germline ends. The CDR3 is 13 residues long. The CDR3 coding sequence is TGTGCCAGCAGCTTCCCCAGGGTACATGAGCAGTTCTTC. Protein: CASSFPRVHEQFF.

The chain recombines TRBV6-5 with TRBJ2-5, with a possible D match to TRBD1 (5 bases). Trimming took 2 bases from V and 1 from J, leaving 11 bases between them. The germline gives CDR1 MNHEY, CDR2 SVGAGI. The CDR3 is 15 amino acids. Here the CDR3 DNA reads TGTGCCAGCAGTTACCTGACAGAAACCCAAGAGACCCAGTACTTC. Its translation: CASSYLTETQETQYF.

The chain joins TRBV7-9 to TRBJ2-5; no firm D call. CDR1 is SEHNR, CDR2 FQNEAQ, per germline (reference sequence). V was clipped by 2 bases and J by 5 bases, with 9 bases between them. This CDR3 is 13 amino acids long. This CDR3 is CASSLNPGETQYF. CDR3 DNA sequence: TGTGCCAGCAGCTTAAACCCCGGGGAGACCCAGTACTTC.

This rearrangement joins TRBV5-1 to TRBJ1-1; 8 bases map to TRBD1. Losses at the gene ends were 1 base for V and 6 bases for J; bases not matched to a gene: 11. This CDR3 is built from 16 residues. Per germline, CDR1 SGHRS and CDR2 YFSETQ. CDR3 sequence: CASSLPLDRGLSEAFF. The CDR3 bases are TGCGCCAGCAGCTTGCCCCTTGACAGGGGCCTTTCTGAAGCTTTCTTT.

J is TRBJ1-5 and V is TRBV7-2, with D perhaps TRBD1 (6 bases). The CDR3 totals 14 residues. The germline V and J ends were trimmed by 2 bases and 7 bases, with 12 bases remaining between them. The germline V gene encodes CDR1 SGHTA and CDR2 FQGNSA. CDR3 loop: CASSLTRGSQPQHF. The CDR3 DNA follows: TGTGCCAGCAGCTTAACCAGGGGCAGCCAGCCCCAGCATTTT.

This chain uses TRBV19 with TRBJ2-1; perhaps TRBD2 as D (7 bases). Per the germline V gene, CDR1 is LNHDA and CDR2 is SQIVND (reference sequence). This CDR3 is built from 11 residues. V lost 5 bases, J lost 13 bases, and 12 bases lay in between. DNA of the CDR3: TGTGCCAGTAGTGACGGGGGGCATCAGTTCTTC. Translated, it gives CASSDGGHQFF.